This TCR beta chain was sequenced for a study of OX40 agonist ivuxolimab in advanced cancers. About the full investigation: Ivuxolimab, which targeted the costimulatory receptor OX40 (CD134), was an agonistic, fully human IgG2 monoclonal antibody. Intravenous ivuxolimab was administered to patients every 2 weeks at six dose levels: 0.01, 0.1, 0.3, 1.5, 3 and 10 mg/kg. Among the 50 to 55 dose-escalation patients, around 20 had hepatocellular carcinoma, roughly 15 melanoma, 9 renal cell carcinoma and 9 head and neck cancer. A male proportion of 75% to 85% and a mean age of approximately 55 years, ranging from roughly 23 to 80, were recorded for the dose-escalation cohort. Prior anti-PD-1, anti-PD-L1 or anti-CTLA-4 therapy was permitted, and less than 45% of dose-escalation patients had received checkpoint inhibitors. Three dose-escalation patients achieved partial responses, one with hepatocellular carcinoma and two with cutaneous melanoma. The point of sequencing TCRbeta in the periphery was to test whether ivuxolimab changed TCR sequence diversity and drove clonal T-cell expansion. The paper covers the monotherapy dose-escalation part of the phase I ivuxolimab trial, which included N of about 50 patients.

The paper as a whole reports these results and caveats: After ivuxolimab, expanded clones were on average more numerous among CD8+ T cells than among CD4+ T cells. In partial responders in the 0.1-3.0 mg/kg groups, normalized peripheral clonal expansion was found to be among the lowest, especially among CD8+ T cells. Clonal expansion of both CD4+ and CD8+ blood T cells was observed from baseline to week 6 at doses 0.1 to 3.0 mg/kg. Low levels of normalized T-cell clonal expansion were also seen in some patients who did not respond. The antigen specificity of the clonally expanded peripheral T cells was not determined.

Comment on this clone: No cognate antigen has been identified for it. Per-nucleotide qualities are absent, and no much larger clonotype sits a single base away.

To sequence the TCRbeta CDR3 region, genomic DNA was isolated from the sorted cells. The immunoSEQ Assay was used to sequence the TCRbeta CDR3 regions. In TCRdb, the immuneACCESS table is reduced to in-frame sequences with V and J assigned. These tables do not hold every clone; where another copy was compared, an unresolved V gene accounts for under half, and the others remain unexplained. This sample comprises fewer than 100,000 clones, approximately 90% of them detected only once. 0.3% to 0.4% of the sample rests with the top ten. The trial excluded patients who had a history of autoimmune disease or who were on systemic immunosuppression. Peripheral blood for TCR sequencing was drawn from every dose cohort at baseline, at cycle 4 day 1 and at cycle 7 day 1. The samples were drawn from a first-in-human, open-label, multicenter phase I dose-escalation trial of ivuxolimab. Adults with locally advanced or metastatic melanoma, renal cell carcinoma, hepatocellular carcinoma or head and neck squamous cell carcinoma were enrolled in the trial. Before TCR sequencing, CD4+ and CD8+ T cells were separately sorted from peripheral blood.

The TCR originated in an adult with an advanced solid tumor such as melanoma, head and neck, liver or kidney cancer. The sample here was CD4+ or CD8+ T cells sorted from blood, taken in a trial of the OX40 agonist ivuxolimab.

The CDR3 here reads CASSPGGRETQYF. The DNA sequence is TGTGCCAGCTCACCAGGTGGCAGAGAGACCCAGTACTTC. This chain joins TRBV18 to TRBJ2-5, with no confidently assigned D gene. Taken from the germline V gene, the CDR1 and CDR2 loops are KGHSH and LQKENI. The CDR3 runs 13 residues from the cysteine to the phenylalanine. Of the read, only the CDR3 DNA is kept; its 39 bases are in frame from base 1. The trim is 2 bases for V and 4 bases for J, with a gap of 8 bases between the germline ends. Extended through the reference TRBV18 and TRBJ2-5 proteins, this CDR3 yields the full variable domain: NAGVMQNPRHLVRRRGQEARLRCSPMKGHSHVYWYRQLPEEGLKFMVYLQKENIIDESGMPKERFSAEFPKEGPSILRIQQVVRGDSAAYFCASSPGGRETQYFGPGTRLLVL.